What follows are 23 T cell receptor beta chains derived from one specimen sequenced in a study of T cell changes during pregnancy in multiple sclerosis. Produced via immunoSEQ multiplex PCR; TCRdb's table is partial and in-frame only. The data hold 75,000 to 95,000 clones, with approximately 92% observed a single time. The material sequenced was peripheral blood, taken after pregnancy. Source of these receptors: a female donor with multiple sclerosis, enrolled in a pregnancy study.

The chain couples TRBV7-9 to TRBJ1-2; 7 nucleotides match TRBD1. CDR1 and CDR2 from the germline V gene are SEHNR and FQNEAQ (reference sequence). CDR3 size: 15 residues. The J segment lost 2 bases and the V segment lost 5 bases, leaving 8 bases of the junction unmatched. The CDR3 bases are TGTGCCAGCAGCCGACCTGAACAGGGGAACTATGGCTACACCTTC. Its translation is CASSRPEQGNYGYTF.

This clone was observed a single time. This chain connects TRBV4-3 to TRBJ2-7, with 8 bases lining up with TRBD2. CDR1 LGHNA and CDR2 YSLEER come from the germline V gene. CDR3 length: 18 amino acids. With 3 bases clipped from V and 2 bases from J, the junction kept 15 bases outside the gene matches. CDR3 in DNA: TGCGCCAGCAGCCAGGACTTCGAGCCGCTAGCGGGTCCCTACGAGCAGTACTTC. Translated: CASSQDFEPLAGPYEQYF.

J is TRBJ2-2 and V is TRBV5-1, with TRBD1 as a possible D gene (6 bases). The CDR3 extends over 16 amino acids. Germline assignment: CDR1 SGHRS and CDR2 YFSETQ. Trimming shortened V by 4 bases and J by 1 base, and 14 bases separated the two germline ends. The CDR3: CASSLSPGQNTGELFF. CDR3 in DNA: TGCGCCAGCAGCCTTTCTCCGGGACAGAACACCGGGGAGCTGTTTTTT.

The CDR3 coding sequence is TGTGCCAGCAGTAGGGACAGCCCCACTGAAGCTTTCTTT. Its protein product is CASSRDSPTEAFF. The gene calls are TRBV25-1 and TRBJ1-1; 7 nucleotides align to TRBD1. Per germline, CDR1 MGHDK and CDR2 SYGVNS. CDR3 length equals 13 residues. With 5 bases clipped from V and 4 bases from J, the junction kept 4 bases outside the gene matches.

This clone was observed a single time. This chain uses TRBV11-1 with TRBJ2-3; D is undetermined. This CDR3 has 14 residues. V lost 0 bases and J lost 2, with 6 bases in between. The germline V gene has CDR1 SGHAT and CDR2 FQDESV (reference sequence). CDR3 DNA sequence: TGTGCCAGCAGCTTAGCCAGTTCCACAGATACGCAGTATTTT. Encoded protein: CASSLASSTDTQYF.

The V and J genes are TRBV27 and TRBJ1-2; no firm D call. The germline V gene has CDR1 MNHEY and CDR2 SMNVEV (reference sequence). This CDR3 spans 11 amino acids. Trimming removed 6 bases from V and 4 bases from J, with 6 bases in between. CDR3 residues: CASRSTYGYTF. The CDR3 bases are TGTGCCAGCAGGTCTACCTATGGCTACACCTTC.

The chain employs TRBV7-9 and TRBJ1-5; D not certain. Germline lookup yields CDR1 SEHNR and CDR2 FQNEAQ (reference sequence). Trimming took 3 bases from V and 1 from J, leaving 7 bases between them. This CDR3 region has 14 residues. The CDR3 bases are TGTGCCAGCAGCTTTGGGCCCAGCAATCAGCCCCAGCATTTT. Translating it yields CASSFGPSNQPQHF.

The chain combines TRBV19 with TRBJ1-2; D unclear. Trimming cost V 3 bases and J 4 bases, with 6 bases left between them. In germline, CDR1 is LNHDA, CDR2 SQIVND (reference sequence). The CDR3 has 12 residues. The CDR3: CASSIPSYGYTF. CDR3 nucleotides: TGTGCCAGTAGTATTCCCAGCTATGGCTACACCTTC. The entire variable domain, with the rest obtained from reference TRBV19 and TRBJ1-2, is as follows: DGGITQSPKYLFRKEGQNVTLSCEQNLNHDAMYWYRQDPGQGLRLIYYSQIVNDFQKGDIAEGYSVSREKKESFPLTVTSAQKNPTAFYLCASSIPSYGYTFGSGTRLTVV.

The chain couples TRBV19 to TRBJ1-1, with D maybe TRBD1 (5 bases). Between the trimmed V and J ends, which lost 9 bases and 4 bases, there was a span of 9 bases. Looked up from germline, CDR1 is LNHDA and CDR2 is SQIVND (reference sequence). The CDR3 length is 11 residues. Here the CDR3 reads CASDSRTEAFF. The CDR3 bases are TGTGCCAGCGACAGTCGCACTGAAGCTTTCTTT.

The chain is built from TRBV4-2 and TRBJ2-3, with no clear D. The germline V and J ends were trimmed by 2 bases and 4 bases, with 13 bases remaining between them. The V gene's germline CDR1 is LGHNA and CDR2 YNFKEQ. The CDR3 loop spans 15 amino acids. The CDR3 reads CASSQSTQAADTQYF. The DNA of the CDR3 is TGTGCCAGCAGCCAATCAACCCAGGCCGCAGATACGCAGTATTTT.

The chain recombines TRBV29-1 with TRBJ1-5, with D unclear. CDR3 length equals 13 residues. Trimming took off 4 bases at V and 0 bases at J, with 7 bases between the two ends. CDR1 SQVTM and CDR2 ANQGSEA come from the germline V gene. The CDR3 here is CSVVRDSNQPQHF. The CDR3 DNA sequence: TGCAGCGTTGTGAGGGATAGCAATCAGCCCCAGCATTTT.

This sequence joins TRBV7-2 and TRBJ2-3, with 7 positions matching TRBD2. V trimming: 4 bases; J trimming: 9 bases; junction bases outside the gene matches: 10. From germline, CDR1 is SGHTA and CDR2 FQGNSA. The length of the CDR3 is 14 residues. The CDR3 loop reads CASSSRGTIGTQYF. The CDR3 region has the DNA TGTGCCAGCAGCTCCCGTGGGACTATAGGAACGCAGTATTTT.

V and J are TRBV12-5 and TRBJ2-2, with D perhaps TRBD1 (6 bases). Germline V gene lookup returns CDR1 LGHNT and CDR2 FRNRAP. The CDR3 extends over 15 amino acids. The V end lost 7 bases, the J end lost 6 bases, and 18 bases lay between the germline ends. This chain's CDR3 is CASDSGTIGPGELFF. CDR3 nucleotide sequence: TGTGCTAGTGACTCCGGGACAATTGGGCCCGGGGAGCTGTTTTTT.

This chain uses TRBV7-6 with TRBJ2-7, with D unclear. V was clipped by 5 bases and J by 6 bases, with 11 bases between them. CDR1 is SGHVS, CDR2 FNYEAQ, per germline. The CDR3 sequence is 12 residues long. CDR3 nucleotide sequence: TGTGCCAGCAGCCTAACCCGGAGCGAGCAGTACTTC. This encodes CASSLTRSEQYF.

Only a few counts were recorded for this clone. CDR3 sequence reads: CASSEGTSFHEQYF. CDR3 coding DNA: TGCGCCAGCAGTGAGGGGACTAGTTTCCACGAGCAGTACTTC. The rearrangement joins TRBV10-1 to TRBJ2-7; 8 nucleotides match TRBD2. J gave up 5 bases and V 2 bases, and 5 bases lay outside the gene matches. Germline V gene lookup returns CDR1 WNHNN and CDR2 SYGVQD (reference sequence). The CDR3 contains 14 residues.

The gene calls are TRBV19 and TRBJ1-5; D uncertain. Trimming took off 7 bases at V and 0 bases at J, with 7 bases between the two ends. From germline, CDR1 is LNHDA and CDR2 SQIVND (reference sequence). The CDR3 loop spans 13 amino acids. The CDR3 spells CASNGYSNQPQHF. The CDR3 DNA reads TGTGCCAGTAACGGTTATAGCAATCAGCCCCAGCATTTT.

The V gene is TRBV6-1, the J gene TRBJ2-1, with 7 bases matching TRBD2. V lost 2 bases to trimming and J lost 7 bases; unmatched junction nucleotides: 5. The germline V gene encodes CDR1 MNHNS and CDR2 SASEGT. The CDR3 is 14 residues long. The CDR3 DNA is TGTGCCAGCAGTGAATGGCGGGAGCAGAATGAGCAGTTCTTC. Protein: CASSEWREQNEQFF.

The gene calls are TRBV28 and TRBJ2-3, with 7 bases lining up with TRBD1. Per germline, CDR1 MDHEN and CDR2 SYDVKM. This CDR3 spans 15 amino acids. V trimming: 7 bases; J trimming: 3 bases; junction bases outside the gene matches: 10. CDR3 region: CASTLRQGATDTQYF. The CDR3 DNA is TGTGCCAGCACCCTAAGACAGGGCGCAACAGATACGCAGTATTTT.

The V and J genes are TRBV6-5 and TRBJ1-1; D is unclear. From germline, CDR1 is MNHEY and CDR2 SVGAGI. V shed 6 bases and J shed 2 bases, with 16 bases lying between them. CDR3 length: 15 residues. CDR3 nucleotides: TGTGCCAGCAGAACCCACGAGGGCACCAACACTGAAGCTTTCTTT. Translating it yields CASRTHEGTNTEAFF.

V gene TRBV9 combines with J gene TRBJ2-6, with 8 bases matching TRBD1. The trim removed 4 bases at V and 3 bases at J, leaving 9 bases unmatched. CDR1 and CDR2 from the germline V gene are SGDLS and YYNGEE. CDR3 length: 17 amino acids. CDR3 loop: CASSLRDRSHGANVLTF. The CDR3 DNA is TGTGCCAGCAGCCTCCGGGACAGGAGCCATGGGGCCAACGTCCTGACTTTC.

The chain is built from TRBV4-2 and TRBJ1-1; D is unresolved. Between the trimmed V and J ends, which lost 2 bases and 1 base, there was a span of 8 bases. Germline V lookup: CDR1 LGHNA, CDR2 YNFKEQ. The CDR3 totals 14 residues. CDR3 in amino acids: CASSQSGTNTEAFF. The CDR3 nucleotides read TGTGCCAGCAGCCAATCGGGTACGAACACTGAAGCTTTCTTT.

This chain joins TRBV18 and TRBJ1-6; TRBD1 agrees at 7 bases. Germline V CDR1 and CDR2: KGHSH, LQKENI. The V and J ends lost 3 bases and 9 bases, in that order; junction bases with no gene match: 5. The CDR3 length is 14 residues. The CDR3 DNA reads TGTGCCAGCTCACCTAGGGGGCGGGTTTCACCCCTCCACTTT. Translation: CASSPRGRVSPLHF.

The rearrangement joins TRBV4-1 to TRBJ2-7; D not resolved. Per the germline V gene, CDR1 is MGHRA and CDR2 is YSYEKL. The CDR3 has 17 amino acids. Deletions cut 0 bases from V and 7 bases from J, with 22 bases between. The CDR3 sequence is CASSQERGAPTTGEQYF. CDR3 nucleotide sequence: TGCGCCAGCAGCCAAGAGAGAGGAGCACCCACTACTGGGGAGCAGTACTTC.